This TCR beta chain was found in a study of OX40 agonist ivuxolimab in advanced cancers. V trimming: 1 base; J trimming: 0 bases; junction bases outside the gene matches: 9. The CDR3 contains 20 residues. Germline assignment: CDR1 LGHNT and CDR2 FRNRAP. This table comes from immunoSEQ multiplex PCR, and its TCRdb copy is limited to in-frame clones, with some not included. The sample has approximately 82,000 clones, around 84% seen once; the top ten hold about 1.9%. The genes are TRBV12-5 and TRBJ2-1, with 13 bases that match TRBD2. This specimen consisted of CD4+ or CD8+ T cells sorted from blood, obtained in a trial of the OX40 agonist ivuxolimab. The clonotype was recovered from an adult with an advanced solid tumor such as melanoma, head and neck, liver or kidney cancer. The CDR3, as DNA: TGTGCTAGTGGTTTGGCCCCGGGACTAGCGGGGTCGAGCTCCTACAATGAGCAGTTCTTC. Its protein is CASGLAPGLAGSSSYNEQFF.